One sample yielded the 4 T cell receptor beta chains listed below, sequenced in a study of molecular identifiers for immune sequencing clone quantification. TCRdb analysed the PCR reads with MiXCR anew, one entry per CDR3 protein. Altogether hundreds of thousands of distinct CDR3 sequences are present, roughly 25% being singletons, with the ten largest covering about 0.84%. Sample: naive CD8+ T cells from blood, with Jurkat cell RNA spiked in. Subset of the sample: FACS-sorted CD8+CD4-CCR7+CD45RA+ naive T cells. The receptors were gathered from a human donor in good health. Some libraries in this study had Jurkat cell RNA spiked in.

This clonotype was detected many times. This sequence joins TRBV4-3 and TRBJ2-7, with a possible D match to TRBD1 (6 bases). Trimming removed 0 bases at V and 4 bases at J, with 13 bases between. The CDR3 has 15 residues. The germline CDR1 and CDR2 sequences are LGHNA and YSLEER. CDR3 sequence reads: CASSQEGTSSYEQYF. The CDR3 region has the DNA TGCGCCAGCAGCCAAGAAGGGACAAGCTCTTACGAGCAGTACTTC.

In its sample, this clonotype was seen a few times. V is TRBV2 and J is TRBJ1-5; no clear D. Deletions cut 5 bases from V and 7 bases from J, with 12 bases between. The CDR3 length is 13 residues. Per germline, CDR1 SNHLY and CDR2 FYNNEI. The CDR3 DNA reads TGTGCCAGCAGTTATAAAGAGGGCCAGCCCCAGCATTTT. It translates to CASSYKEGQPQHF.

This clonotype was picked up a small number of times. This chain links TRBV27 with TRBJ2-7; 10 positions match TRBD2. The junction had 11 bases not matched to a gene; V was cut back by 8 bases and J by 1 base. The CDR3 consists of 16 residues. Germline lookup yields CDR1 MNHEY and CDR2 SMNVEV (reference sequence). CDR3 bases: TGTGCCAGCGGTCCCGGGACTAGCGCCCCTTCCTACGAGCAGTACTTC. Its protein is CASGPGTSAPSYEQYF.

The chain uses TRBV20-1 and TRBJ2-1; 15 bases fit TRBD2. Trimming took 6 bases from V and 4 from J; bases not matched to a gene: 7. Germline loops: CDR1 DFQATT, CDR2 SNEGSKA (reference sequence). The CDR3 loop spans 16 amino acids. CDR3 bases: TGCAGTGCGGGGCGGACTAGCGGGAGGGTGTACAATGAGCAGTTCTTC. Translated: CSAGRTSGRVYNEQFF.